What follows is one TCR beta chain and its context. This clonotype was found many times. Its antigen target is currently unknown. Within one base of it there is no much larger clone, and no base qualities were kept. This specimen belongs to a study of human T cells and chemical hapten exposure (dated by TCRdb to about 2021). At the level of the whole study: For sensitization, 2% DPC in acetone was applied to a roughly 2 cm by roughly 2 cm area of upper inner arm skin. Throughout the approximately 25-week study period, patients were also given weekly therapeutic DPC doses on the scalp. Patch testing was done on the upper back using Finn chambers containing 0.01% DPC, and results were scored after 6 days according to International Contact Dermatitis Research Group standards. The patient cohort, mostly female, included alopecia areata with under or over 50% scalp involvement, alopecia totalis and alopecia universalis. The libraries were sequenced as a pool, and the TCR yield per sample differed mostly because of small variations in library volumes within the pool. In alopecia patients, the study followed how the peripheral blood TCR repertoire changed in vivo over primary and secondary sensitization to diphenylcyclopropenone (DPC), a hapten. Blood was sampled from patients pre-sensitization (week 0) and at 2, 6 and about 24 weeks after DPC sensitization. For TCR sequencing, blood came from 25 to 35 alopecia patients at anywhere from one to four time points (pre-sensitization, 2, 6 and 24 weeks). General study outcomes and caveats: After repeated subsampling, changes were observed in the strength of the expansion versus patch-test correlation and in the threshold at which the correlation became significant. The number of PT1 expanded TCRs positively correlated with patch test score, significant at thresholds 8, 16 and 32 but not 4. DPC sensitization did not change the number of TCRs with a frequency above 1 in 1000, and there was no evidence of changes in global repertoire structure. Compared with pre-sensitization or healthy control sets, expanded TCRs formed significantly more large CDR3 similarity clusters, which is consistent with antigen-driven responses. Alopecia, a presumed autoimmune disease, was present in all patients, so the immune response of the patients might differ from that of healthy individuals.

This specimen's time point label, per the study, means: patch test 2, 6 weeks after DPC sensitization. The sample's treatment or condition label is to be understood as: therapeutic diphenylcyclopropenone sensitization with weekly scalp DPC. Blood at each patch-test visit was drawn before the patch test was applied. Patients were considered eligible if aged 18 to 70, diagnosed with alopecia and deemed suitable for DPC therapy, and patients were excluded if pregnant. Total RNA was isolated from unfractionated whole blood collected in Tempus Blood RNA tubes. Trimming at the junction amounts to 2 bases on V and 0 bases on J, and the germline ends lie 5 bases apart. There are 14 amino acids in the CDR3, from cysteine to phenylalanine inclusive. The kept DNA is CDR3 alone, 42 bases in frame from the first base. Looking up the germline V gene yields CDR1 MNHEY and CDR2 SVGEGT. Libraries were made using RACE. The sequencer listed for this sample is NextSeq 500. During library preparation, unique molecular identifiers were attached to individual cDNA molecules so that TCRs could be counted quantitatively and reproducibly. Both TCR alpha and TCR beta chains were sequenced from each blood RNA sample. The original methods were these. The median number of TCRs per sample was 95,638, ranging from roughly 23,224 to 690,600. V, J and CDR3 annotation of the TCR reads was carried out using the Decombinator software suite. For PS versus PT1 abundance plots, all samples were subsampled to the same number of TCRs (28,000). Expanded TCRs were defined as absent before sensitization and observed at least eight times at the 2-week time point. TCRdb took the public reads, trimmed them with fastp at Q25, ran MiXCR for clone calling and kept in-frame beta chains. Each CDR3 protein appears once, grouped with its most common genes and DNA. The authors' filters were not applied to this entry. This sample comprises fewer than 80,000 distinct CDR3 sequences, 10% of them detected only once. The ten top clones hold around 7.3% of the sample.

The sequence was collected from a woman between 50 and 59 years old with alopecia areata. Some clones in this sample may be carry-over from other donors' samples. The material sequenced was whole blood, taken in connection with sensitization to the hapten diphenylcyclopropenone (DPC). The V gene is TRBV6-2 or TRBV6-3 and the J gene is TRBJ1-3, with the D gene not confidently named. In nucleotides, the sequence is TGTGCCAGCAGTTACCAGCGCTCTGGAAACACCATATATTTT. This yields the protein CASSYQRSGNTIYF.